What follows are 9 T cell receptor beta chains derived from one specimen sequenced in a study of cytomegalovirus exposure and HLA in healthy donors. The PCR ran on 60 Vbeta and 13 Jbeta primers. The protocol was immunoSEQ multiplex PCR, while the TCRdb copy is restricted to in-frame clones and leaves out a portion. The sample lists about 150,000 clones, 79% seen once, with 7.7% in the top ten. Sequenced sample: PBMCs. These receptors were collected from a man younger than 45 in good health and CMV-seropositive.

This sequence joins TRBV9 and TRBJ1-1, with unresolved D. Germline loops: CDR1 SGDLS, CDR2 YYNGEE. V was pared by 0 bases and J by 6 bases, with 9 bases between. This CDR3 is 13 amino acids long. CDR3 DNA sequence: TGTGCCAGCAGCGTAGTTAACGGTGCTGAAGCTTTCTTT. Protein product: CASSVVNGAEAFF.

The rearrangement joins TRBV5-5 to TRBJ1-5, with unresolved D. Germline CDR1 SGHKS, CDR2 YYEKEE (reference sequence). The CDR3 extends over 15 amino acids. The germline V and J ends were trimmed by 4 bases and 0 bases, with 11 bases remaining between them. The CDR3 spells CASSPEGYSNQPQHF. The CDR3, as DNA: TGTGCCAGCAGCCCGGAGGGCTATAGCAATCAGCCCCAGCATTTT.

This chain connects TRBV6-5 to TRBJ2-7, with TRBD2 identical over 7 bases. CDR3 length: 16 amino acids. V was pared by 4 bases and J by 6 bases, with 15 bases of the junction left unmatched. Germline V gene data show CDR1 as MNHEY and CDR2 as SVGAGI. The CDR3 sequence is CASSWGGSGTWGEQYF. The CDR3 DNA reads as TGTGCCAGCAGTTGGGGGGGTTCCGGGACTTGGGGCGAGCAGTACTTC.

The rearrangement uses TRBV5-4 and TRBJ2-1, with 11 positions matching TRBD2. This CDR3 is built from 13 residues. The germline V gene has CDR1 SGHNT and CDR2 YYREEE (reference sequence). V dropped 5 bases and J dropped 9; count of bases not matched to a gene: 4. CDR3 sequence reads: CASRTSGTGEQFF. CDR3 nucleotides: TGTGCCAGCAGGACTAGCGGGACGGGTGAGCAGTTCTTC.

This clone has just one count. This chain joins TRBV15 and TRBJ2-3; TRBD2 aligns across 7 bases. The germline V gene encodes CDR1 LNHNV and CDR2 YYDKDF (reference sequence). This CDR3 is 15 amino acids long. V shed 7 bases and J 4 bases; nucleotides not matched to a gene: 11. CDR3 region: CATTTWGEGPDTQYF. The CDR3 nucleotides read TGTGCCACCACCACGTGGGGGGAGGGCCCAGATACGCAGTATTTT.

The chain carries TRBV28 and TRBJ1-5, with 8 bases identical to TRBD1. This CDR3 is built from 14 residues. V lost 5 bases to trimming and J lost 7 bases; unmatched junction nucleotides: 7. The germline CDR1 and CDR2 sequences are MDHEN and SYDVKM. CDR3 region: CASSPRTGTQPQHF. Written as DNA, the CDR3 is TGTGCCAGCAGTCCCCGGACAGGGACGCAGCCCCAGCATTTT.

This clone was observed many times. Other nucleotide sequences in the sample specify the same CDR3. This chain uses TRBV4-2 with TRBJ2-3, with TRBD2 matching 10 bases. The junction had 6 bases not matched to a gene; V was cut back by 0 bases and J by 6 bases. CDR1 and CDR2 from the germline V gene are LGHNA and YNFKEQ. CDR3 size: 16 residues. This chain's CDR3 is CASSQDSSGGPDTQYF. The CDR3 bases are TGTGCCAGCAGCCAAGATTCTAGCGGGGGCCCGGATACGCAGTATTTT.

The CDR3 sequence is CASSFSGGTNYGYTF. The CDR3 nucleotides read TGTGCCAGCAGTTTTTCAGGGGGTACCAACTATGGCTACACCTTC. The chain employs TRBV28 and TRBJ1-2, with 7 bases fitting TRBD1. This CDR3 has 15 amino acids. After removal of 3 bases from V and 2 bases from J, the junction contained 6 bases not matched to a gene. Germline-derived CDR1 and CDR2 are MDHEN and SYDVKM.

The chain is built from TRBV11-2 and TRBJ2-7; 9 bases are shared with TRBD1. V was clipped by 1 base and J by 7 bases; unmatched bases: 8. Germline CDR1 reads SGHAT; CDR2 reads FQNNGV. The CDR3 extends over 15 amino acids. The chain's CDR3 is CASSLGQGGLREQYF. CDR3 coding DNA: TGTGCCAGCAGCTTAGGACAGGGGGGCTTAAGGGAGCAGTACTTC.